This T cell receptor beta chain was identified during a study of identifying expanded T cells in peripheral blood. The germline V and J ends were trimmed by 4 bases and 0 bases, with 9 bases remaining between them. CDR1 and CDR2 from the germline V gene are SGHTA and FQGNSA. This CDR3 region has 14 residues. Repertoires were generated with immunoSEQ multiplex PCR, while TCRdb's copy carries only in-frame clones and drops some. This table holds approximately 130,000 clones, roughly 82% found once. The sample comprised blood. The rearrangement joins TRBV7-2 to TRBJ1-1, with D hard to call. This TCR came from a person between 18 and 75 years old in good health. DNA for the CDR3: TGTGCCAGCAGCTCCACCGGGATGAACACTGAAGCTTTCTTT. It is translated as CASSSTGMNTEAFF.